The T cell receptor (beta chain) under discussion was sequenced for a study of CD8 T cells in acute hepatitis C reinfection. Germline-derived CDR1 and CDR2 are SGHNT and YENEEA. The CDR3 runs to 14 residues. The time point here: naive CD8 control sorted from an acute-time-point sample. Clones were read by immunoSEQ multiplex PCR, and TCRdb kept only the in-frame ones, dropping some. The table has approximately 40,000 clones, 70% to 90% seen once. The chain recombines TRBV11-3 with TRBJ2-5; 7 bases line up with TRBD1. The DNA end is a closer match to TRBJ2-7, so the J assignment may be wrong. This sequence originates from a woman aged 18 to 35 who spontaneously cleared hepatitis C infection. The sequenced sample consisted of naive CD8+ T cells from PBMCs. The CDR3 DNA sequence: TGTGCCAGCAGCCCTCAGGGGGAAGGCTACGAGCAGTACTTC. Translation: CASSPQGEGYEQYF.